These T cell receptor delta chains were read from a single sample in a study of Vδ1+ human thymocytes. TCRdb re-called clones from the multiplex PCR reads via CATT. The sample has about 25,000 delta-chain clones, more than 6.5% seen once. The sample was Vdelta1+ gamma-delta thymocytes from the thymus. All receptors derive from a girl younger than two who had congenital heart surgery. CDR3s include the opening cysteine and the closing phenylalanine or tryptophan. A D gene is named only where the DNA matches it firmly. The size of a clone is reported for some rows only, either as once, few or many, or as a class for expanded clones.

j_call: TRDJ1; clone_size: few; cdr3_length: 28; v_call: TRDV1; d_call: TRDD3; cdr3_nt: TGTGCTCTTGGGGAACCCTATTCCCTCCTACGGGCCCCAAGGGACTGGGGGATTATGGTACTGGGCACCGATAAACTCATCTTT; cdr3_aa: CALGEPYSLLRAPRDWGIMVLGTDKLIF
j_call: TRDJ1; clone_size: few; cdr3_length: 15; v_call: TRDV1; d_call: NA; cdr3_nt: TGTGCTCTTGGGGTCCAATCTCAGTACACCGATAAACTCATCTTT; cdr3_aa: CALGVQSQYTDKLIF
j_call: TRDJ1; clone_size: NA; cdr3_length: 29; v_call: TRDV1; d_call: TRDD3; cdr3_nt: TGTGCTCTTGGGGGACTTTCTGATACCTGGATGACCAACTTCCTTCCGTACTGGGGGATACTCGGTGACACCGATAAACTCATCTTT; cdr3_aa: CALGGLSDTWMTNFLPYWGILGDTDKLIF
j_call: TRDJ1; clone_size: NA; cdr3_length: 21; v_call: TRDV1; d_call: TRDD3; cdr3_nt: TGTGCTCTTGGGGAACTCGCACCCACGGGTTCGTACTGGGGGATTACCGATAAACTCATCTTT; cdr3_aa: CALGELAPTGSYWGITDKLIF
j_call: TRDJ1; clone_size: NA; cdr3_length: 20; v_call: TRDV1; d_call: TRDD3; cdr3_nt: TGTGCTCTTGGGGAACCCCGTTACTGGGGGATACGAAGGGACACCGATAAACTCATCTTT; cdr3_aa: CALGEPRYWGIRRDTDKLIF
j_call: TRDJ1; clone_size: few; cdr3_length: 14; v_call: TRDV1; d_call: TRDD3; cdr3_nt: TGTGCTCTTGGGACCCGGAGGAGGCTGGGGGTTATCATCTTT; cdr3_aa: CALGTRRRLGVIIF
j_call: TRDJ1; clone_size: NA; cdr3_length: 15; v_call: TRDV1; d_call: NA; cdr3_nt: TGTGCTCTTGGGGTCCCACTACGACACACCGATAAACTCATCTTT; cdr3_aa: CALGVPLRHTDKLIF
j_call: TRDJ1; clone_size: few; cdr3_length: 15; v_call: TRDV1; d_call: NA; cdr3_nt: TGTGCTCTTGTCTGCCAAACCCGACTACGAGATAAACTCATCTTT; cdr3_aa: CALVCQTRLRDKLIF
j_call: TRDJ1; clone_size: NA; cdr3_length: 24; v_call: TRDV1; d_call: NA; cdr3_nt: TGTGCTCTTGGGGAAGCCTTCCACGAGAATTACTTGGGGATCCACGCAGTTTACACCGATAAACTCATCTTT; cdr3_aa: CALGEAFHENYLGIHAVYTDKLIF
j_call: TRDJ1; clone_size: NA; cdr3_length: 22; v_call: TRDV1; d_call: TRDD2; cdr3_nt: TGTGCTCTTGGGGAACACCCCTTCCTACGGAACCCAGGGGGGGGAAACACCGATAAACTCATCTTT; cdr3_aa: CALGEHPFLRNPGGGNTDKLIF
j_call: TRDJ1; clone_size: NA; cdr3_length: 12; v_call: TRDV1; d_call: NA; cdr3_nt: NA; cdr3_aa: CALRTGPSGLIF
j_call: TRDJ1; clone_size: NA; cdr3_length: 20; v_call: TRDV1; d_call: TRDD2; cdr3_nt: TGTGCTCTTGGGGGAGCGTACGGGACTTCCTACGTTACGCACACCGATAAACTCATCTTT; cdr3_aa: CALGGAYGTSYVTHTDKLIF
j_call: TRDJ1; clone_size: few; cdr3_length: 22; v_call: TRDV1; d_call: TRDD3; cdr3_nt: TGTGCTCTTGGGGACCCAGCTTCCCCCCCGTCTACGGGGGATACCTGCACCGATAAACTCATCTTT; cdr3_aa: CALGDPASPPSTGDTCTDKLIF
j_call: TRDJ1; clone_size: NA; cdr3_length: 15; v_call: TRDV2; d_call: NA; cdr3_nt: TGTGCCTGGCTCTTTTGGGCTAACTACACCGATAAACTCATCTTT; cdr3_aa: CAWLFWANYTDKLIF
j_call: TRDJ1; clone_size: NA; cdr3_length: 18; v_call: TRDV1; d_call: TRDD3; cdr3_nt: TGTGCTCTTGGGATACTCCCCAGTCTGGGGGATTCTGTCGATAAACTCATCTTT; cdr3_aa: CALGILPSLGDSVDKLIF
j_call: TRDJ1; clone_size: NA; cdr3_length: 17; v_call: TRDV1; d_call: NA; cdr3_nt: TGTGCTCTTGGGGAACTGGATTACGTCTTAAACACCGATAAACTCATCTTT; cdr3_aa: CALGELDYVLNTDKLIF
j_call: TRDJ1; clone_size: few; cdr3_length: 19; v_call: TRDV1; d_call: TRDD3; cdr3_nt: TGTGCTCTTGGGGAACTAGTGGCCTACTTCTGGGGGAGGACCGATAAACTCATCTTT; cdr3_aa: CALGELVAYFWGRTDKLIF
j_call: TRDJ1; clone_size: few; cdr3_length: 20; v_call: TRDV1; d_call: TRDD3; cdr3_nt: TGTGCTCTTGGGGTCACACCTTCCCGCTCGAGGATGGGGGATACTGATAAACTCATCTTT; cdr3_aa: CALGVTPSRSRMGDTDKLIF
j_call: TRDJ1; clone_size: NA; cdr3_length: 23; v_call: TRDV1; d_call: TRDD3; cdr3_nt: TGTGCTCTTGGGGAACTATGGCCTACGCCCCTCTGGGGGATTGAAAAAGAGACCAATAAACTCATCTTT; cdr3_aa: CALGELWPTPLWGIEKETNKLIF
j_call: TRDJ1; clone_size: few; cdr3_length: 14; v_call: TRDV1; d_call: NA; cdr3_nt: TGTGCTCTTGGGGGGCGAGTAGGGGCCGATAAACTCATCTTT; cdr3_aa: CALGGRVGADKLIF
j_call: TRDJ1; clone_size: few; cdr3_length: 20; v_call: TRDV1; d_call: TRDD3; cdr3_nt: TGTGCTCTTGGGGAATTAGAACCCCCAGTACTGGGGGTCTACACCGATAAACTCATCTTT; cdr3_aa: CALGELEPPVLGVYTDKLIF
j_call: TRDJ1; clone_size: NA; cdr3_length: 25; v_call: TRDV1; d_call: TRDD3; cdr3_nt: TGTGCTCTTGGGGAAATAGCCCTGAGGGCTATTACCTGCCCGGGGGATCGGGGGTACACCGATAAACTCATCTTT; cdr3_aa: CALGEIALRAITCPGDRGYTDKLIF
j_call: TRDJ1; clone_size: NA; cdr3_length: 22; v_call: TRDV1; d_call: NA; cdr3_nt: TGTGCTCTTGGGGACTCCCTGACGGGAGGGCTGGGAAATACAACGTACACCGATAAACTCATCTTT; cdr3_aa: CALGDSLTGGLGNTTYTDKLIF
j_call: TRDJ1; clone_size: NA; cdr3_length: 18; v_call: TRDV1; d_call: NA; cdr3_nt: TGTGCTCTTGGGGACTCCGGCACGCCTCACCCGTACACCGATAAACTCATCTTT; cdr3_aa: CALGDSGTPHPYTDKLIF
j_call: TRDJ1; clone_size: few; cdr3_length: 17; v_call: TRDV1; d_call: TRDD3; cdr3_nt: TGTGCTCTTGGGGAAATATGTAAGGGGGGATTCACCGATAAACTCATCTTT; cdr3_aa: CALGEICKGGFTDKLIF
j_call: TRDJ1; clone_size: NA; cdr3_length: 16; v_call: TRDV1; d_call: TRDD3; cdr3_nt: TGTGCTCTTGGGGGTCGTCCAAAACGACTGGGGATGAAACTCATCTTT; cdr3_aa: CALGGRPKRLGMKLIF
j_call: TRDJ1; clone_size: NA; cdr3_length: 17; v_call: TRDV2; d_call: TRDD3; cdr3_nt: TGTGCCTGTAATAGACTGGGGGATACGAGAACTGGGGATAAACTCATCTTT; cdr3_aa: CACNRLGDTRTGDKLIF
j_call: TRDJ1; clone_size: few; cdr3_length: 17; v_call: TRDV1; d_call: NA; cdr3_nt: TGTGCTCTTGGGGATTTCCCTCGGGGATCGTACACCGATAAACTCATCTTT; cdr3_aa: CALGDFPRGSYTDKLIF
j_call: TRDJ1; clone_size: NA; cdr3_length: 13; v_call: TRDV1; d_call: NA; cdr3_nt: TGTGCTCTTGGGGAACAACTGGTGGATAAACTCATCTTT; cdr3_aa: CALGEQLVDKLIF
j_call: TRDJ1; clone_size: few; cdr3_length: 19; v_call: TRDV1; d_call: TRDD3; cdr3_nt: TGTGCTCTTGGGGAACGCTCCTACGTAAGTGGGGGATACGCCGATAAACTCATCTTT; cdr3_aa: CALGERSYVSGGYADKLIF
j_call: TRDJ2; clone_size: few; cdr3_length: 14; v_call: TRDV1; d_call: TRDD3; cdr3_nt: TGTGCTCTTGGGAAACTGGGGGATGGAGCACAACTCTTCTTT; cdr3_aa: CALGKLGDGAQLFF
j_call: TRDJ1; clone_size: NA; cdr3_length: 14; v_call: TRDV1; d_call: TRDD3; cdr3_nt: TGTGCTCTTGGGGAACAGTGGGGGATCGATAAACTCATCTTT; cdr3_aa: CALGEQWGIDKLIF
j_call: TRDJ1; clone_size: NA; cdr3_length: 14; v_call: TRDV1; d_call: NA; cdr3_nt: TGTGCTCTTGGGGACCCAACCGGCACCGATAAACTCATCTTT; cdr3_aa: CALGDPTGTDKLIF
j_call: TRDJ1; clone_size: few; cdr3_length: 17; v_call: TRDV1; d_call: TRDD3; cdr3_nt: TGTGCTCTTGGGAGCTTACCTGGGGGATACGCAAGGGTGGGACTCATCTTT; cdr3_aa: CALGSLPGGYARVGLIF
j_call: TRDJ1; clone_size: medium-sized; cdr3_length: 19; v_call: TRDV2; d_call: TRDD3; cdr3_nt: TGTGCCTGTGTGTTCCCGTACTGGGGGATTTACCTGTACACCGATAAACTCATCTTT; cdr3_aa: CACVFPYWGIYLYTDKLIF
j_call: TRDJ1; clone_size: NA; cdr3_length: 19; v_call: TRDV1; d_call: NA; cdr3_nt: TGTGCTCTTGGGGGTTTCTTCCCTGAGGTGCATCTGTACACCGATAAACTCATCTTT; cdr3_aa: CALGGFFPEVHLYTDKLIF
j_call: TRDJ1; clone_size: NA; cdr3_length: 23; v_call: TRDV1; d_call: TRDD3; cdr3_nt: TGTGCTCTTGGGGAACGGACTGATCCTACGAATGGTACTGGGGGATACTCTTTGGATAAACTCATCTTT; cdr3_aa: CALGERTDPTNGTGGYSLDKLIF
j_call: TRDJ1; clone_size: few; cdr3_length: 18; v_call: TRDV1; d_call: TRDD3; cdr3_nt: TGTGCTCTTGGGGTTTCTACGTGGGATACGCGGAGTACCGATAAACTCATCTTT; cdr3_aa: CALGVSTWDTRSTDKLIF
j_call: TRDJ1; clone_size: few; cdr3_length: 23; v_call: TRDV1; d_call: TRDD3; cdr3_nt: TGTGCTCTTGGGGAACTCTCGCTTCCCCTGTACTGGGGGATGACCTTGTACACCGATAAACTCATCTTT; cdr3_aa: CALGELSLPLYWGMTLYTDKLIF
j_call: TRDJ1; clone_size: NA; cdr3_length: 23; v_call: TRDV1; d_call: TRDD3; cdr3_nt: TGTGCTCTTGGGGAACCGCTCCGGTTAAATCTAGCCTGGGGGAAGAGTAGGGACGATAAACTCATCTTT; cdr3_aa: CALGEPLRLNLAWGKSRDDKLIF
j_call: TRDJ1; clone_size: NA; cdr3_length: 15; v_call: TRDV1; d_call: NA; cdr3_nt: TGTGCTCTTGGGGGGGCAATGAAGGATACCGATAAACTCATCTTT; cdr3_aa: CALGGAMKDTDKLIF
j_call: TRDJ1; clone_size: NA; cdr3_length: 19; v_call: TRDV1; d_call: TRDD3; cdr3_nt: TGTGCTCTTGGGGAAGCCTCCAAGACTGGGGGAAGAGGCGCCGATAAACTCATCTTT; cdr3_aa: CALGEASKTGGRGADKLIF
j_call: TRDJ1; clone_size: NA; cdr3_length: 18; v_call: TRDV1; d_call: TRDD3; cdr3_nt: TGTGCTCTTGGGGAACTTTTTGGCGTGGGGATAGGTGGGGATAAACTCATCTTT; cdr3_aa: CALGELFGVGIGGDKLIF
j_call: TRDJ1; clone_size: few; cdr3_length: 15; v_call: TRDV1; d_call: NA; cdr3_nt: TGTGCTCTTGGGGAACTGATTAACCTCACCGATAAACTCATCTTT; cdr3_aa: CALGELINLTDKLIF
j_call: TRDJ1; clone_size: NA; cdr3_length: 15; v_call: TRDV1; d_call: NA; cdr3_nt: TGTGCTCTTGGGGAAGGTGCGTCCCCGGGGCTTAAACTCATCTTT; cdr3_aa: CALGEGASPGLKLIF
j_call: TRDJ1; clone_size: NA; cdr3_length: 20; v_call: TRDV1; d_call: NA; cdr3_nt: TGTGCTCTTGGGGAACCATCTTCCAGCAGGATAGATCTGTACACCGATAAACTCATCTTT; cdr3_aa: CALGEPSSSRIDLYTDKLIF
j_call: TRDJ1; clone_size: NA; cdr3_length: 20; v_call: TRDV1; d_call: NA; cdr3_nt: TGTGCTCTTGGGGAACTTGAATCCTACCCGGGACTACGAGACACCGATAAACTCATCTTT; cdr3_aa: CALGELESYPGLRDTDKLIF